This is a list of T cell receptor beta chains from one sample in a study of somatic mutations in cytotoxic T cells in rheumatoid arthritis. Sequenced by immunoSEQ multiplex PCR; TCRdb stores in-frame clones only, minus some. The sample shows 3,000 to 4,000 clones, about 93% of them seen only once. Material for sequencing was CD8+ T cells sorted from blood. All receptors come from a woman aged 55-70 years with rheumatoid arthritis. Both conserved end residues are part of each CDR3. D genes are given only for firm matches. Clone size appears in some rows only: once, few, many, or a class for an expanded clone.

>TRBD2|19|TRBJ2-1|NA|TRBV5-1
CASSPGVASGSSSYNEQFF
TGCGCCAGCAGCCCGGGCGTGGCTAGCGGTTCGAGCTCCTACAATGAGCAGTTCTTC
>TRBD2|15|TRBJ2-7|NA|TRBV7-9
CASSLTSGSMGEQYF
TGTGCCAGCAGCCTTACTAGCGGGAGCATGGGCGAGCAGTACTTC
>TRBD1|15|TRBJ1-4|NA|TRBV27
CASSGRGTGYEKLFF
TGTGCCAGCAGTGGCCGCGGGACAGGATACGAAAAACTGTTTTTT
>NA|15|TRBJ2-7|once|TRBV13
CASNLLGEASYEQYF
TGTGCCAGCAACTTACTAGGGGAGGCCTCCTACGAGCAGTACTTC
>TRBD1|17|TRBJ1-2|NA|TRBV27
CASSLLGTGGANYGYTF
TGTGCCAGCAGTTTATTAGGGACAGGGGGCGCGAACTATGGCTACACCTTC
>TRBD1|19|TRBJ1-4|NA|TRBV4-1
CASSQEGLGWGQEDEKLFF
TGCGCCAGCAGCCAAGAAGGGCTGGGTTGGGGACAGGAAGATGAAAAACTGTTTTTT
>NA|15|TRBJ2-2|NA|TRBV7-9
CASSFSLRGTGELFF
TGTGCCAGCAGCTTTTCTCTCAGGGGCACCGGGGAGCTGTTTTTT
>NA|15|TRBJ1-2|NA|TRBV7-2
CASSSDRSGLYGYTF
TGTGCCAGCAGCTCCGACAGGTCGGGGCTCTATGGCTACACCTTC
>TRBD2|16|TRBJ2-3|NA|TRBV11-2
CASSYGTSGSTDTQYF
TGTGCCAGCAGCTACGGGACTAGCGGGAGCACAGATACGCAGTATTTT
>NA|13|TRBJ2-1|NA|TRBV9
CASSVVSGNEQFF
TGTGCCAGCAGCGTAGTCAGCGGTAATGAGCAGTTCTTC
>NA|13|TRBJ2-1|NA|TRBV27
CASSFGVSDEQFF
TGTGCCAGCAGTTTCGGAGTAAGCGATGAGCAGTTCTTC
>TRBD2|16|TRBJ2-3|NA|TRBV6-1
CASSEVSSGGKDTQYF
TGTGCCAGCAGTGAAGTATCTAGCGGGGGTAAGGATACGCAGTATTTT
>TRBD1|16|TRBJ2-5|once|TRBV7-9
CASSLTGVIHQETQYF
TGTGCCAGCAGCTTAACAGGGGTAATCCACCAAGAGACCCAGTACTTC
>TRBD2|13|TRBJ2-1|NA|TRBV27
CASGAGGPNEQFF
TGTGCCAGCGGAGCGGGGGGGCCGAATGAGCAGTTCTTC
>TRBD1|17|TRBJ1-2|NA|TRBV4-2
CASSQEKGQGGDYGYTF
TGTGCCAGCAGCCAAGAAAAGGGACAGGGTGGCGACTATGGCTACACCTTC
>NA|12|TRBJ2-1|NA|TRBV7-8
CASSLRVNEQFF
TGTGCCAGCAGCTTACGGGTGAATGAGCAGTTCTTC
>TRBD2|15|TRBJ2-1|NA|TRBV11-3
CASSPGTSGNDEQFF
TGTGCCAGCAGCCCAGGGACTAGCGGGAATGATGAGCAGTTCTTC
>NA|16|TRBJ1-2|NA|TRBV6-6
CASSYSTRSGAYGYTF
TGTGCCAGCAGTTACTCGACAAGATCAGGGGCCTATGGCTACACCTTC
>NA|14|TRBJ2-3|NA|TRBV11-2
CASSLESSTDTQYF
TGTGCCAGCAGCTTGGAGTCGAGCACAGATACGCAGTATTTT
>NA|16|TRBJ2-1|NA|TRBV18
CASSPAGLRRYNEQFF
TGTGCCAGCTCACCAGCGGGGTTACGGCGTTACAATGAGCAGTTCTTC
>TRBD2|17|TRBJ2-3|NA|TRBV13
CASSLRSGSWSQDTQYF
TGTGCCAGCAGCTTGAGAAGCGGGAGTTGGTCACAAGATACGCAGTATTTT
>TRBD2|16|TRBJ2-3|NA|TRBV5-1
CASSRLSGGITDTQYF
TGCGCCAGCAGCCGCCTTAGCGGGGGTATCACAGATACGCAGTATTTT
>TRBD2|18|TRBJ2-5|NA|TRBV7-9
CASSFHRLAGDEAETQYF
TGTGCCAGCAGCTTTCACCGACTAGCGGGAGACGAAGCGGAGACCCAGTACTTC
>TRBD1|19|TRBJ2-7|NA|TRBV5-8
CASSLVGTGFSWVPYEQYF
TGTGCCAGCAGCTTGGTCGGGACAGGGTTTAGTTGGGTCCCCTACGAGCAGTACTTC
>NA|15|TRBJ1-5|NA|TRBV18
CASSLNHYSNQPQHF
TGTGCCAGCTCTCTTAATCACTATAGCAATCAGCCCCAGCATTTT
>TRBD1|16|TRBJ1-2|NA|TRBV19
CASRPRGQGAPDGYTF
TGTGCCAGTAGGCCCCGGGGACAGGGAGCTCCGGATGGCTACACCTTC
>TRBD1|20|TRBJ1-2|NA|TRBV5-1
CASSLGGLGQGIAEVYGYTF
TGCGCCAGCAGCTTGGGGGGCCTCGGACAGGGGATTGCTGAGGTGTATGGCTACACCTTC
>TRBD2|15|TRBJ2-7|NA|TRBV2
CASKPASGFSYEQYF
TGTGCCAGCAAGCCCGCTAGCGGTTTCTCCTACGAGCAGTACTTC
>NA|14|TRBJ1-2|once|TRBV29-1
CSVEDETVNYGYTF
TGCAGCGTTGAAGACGAGACAGTAAACTATGGCTACACCTTC
>TRBD1|15|TRBJ2-7|once|TRBV27
CASRHPSAGGYEQYF
TGTGCCAGCCGGCACCCATCGGCAGGGGGCTACGAGCAGTACTTC
>NA|13|TRBJ2-5|NA|TRBV2
CASRTAAGETQYF
TGTGCCAGCAGGACGGCCGCGGGGGAGACCCAGTACTTC
>NA|14|TRBJ2-3|NA|TRBV5-4
CATGGPGGTDTQYF
TGTGCCACCGGGGGTCCAGGAGGGACAGATACGCAGTATTTT
>TRBD1|14|TRBJ2-7|NA|TRBV10-2
CASRGGQGAREQYF
TGCGCCAGCAGGGGGGGACAGGGGGCGCGCGAGCAGTACTTC
>TRBD1|15|TRBJ1-4|NA|TRBV5-1
CASSSRDRGPEKLFF
TGCGCCAGCAGCTCCCGGGACAGGGGGCCTGAAAAACTGTTTTTT
>TRBD2|15|TRBJ2-5|NA|TRBV4-1
CASSQPTSGQETQYF
TGCGCCAGCAGCCAACCGACTAGCGGACAAGAGACCCAGTACTTC
>TRBD1|18|TRBJ2-1|NA|TRBV5-4
CASSFPGQGARKNNEQFF
TGTGCCAGCAGCTTCCCGGGACAGGGGGCGCGAAAAAACAATGAGCAGTTCTTC
>NA|12|TRBJ2-7|NA|TRBV6-8
CASSRRGYEQYF
TGTGCCAGCAGTAGGCGGGGCTACGAGCAGTACTTC
>NA|17|TRBJ2-2|NA|TRBV11-2
CASSLVREVALGGELFF
TGTGCCAGCAGCTTAGTAAGGGAGGTAGCCCTTGGCGGGGAGCTGTTTTTT
>TRBD1|16|TRBJ1-2|NA|TRBV19
CASSIVGPGQGYGYTF
TGTGCCAGTAGTATTGTTGGACCGGGACAGGGCTATGGCTACACCTTC
>TRBD1|14|TRBJ1-6|once|TRBV7-8
CASSLVQGETPLHF
TGTGCCAGCAGCTTAGTTCAGGGGGAAACACCCCTCCACTTT
>NA|13|TRBJ2-1|NA|TRBV9
CASRGQGYNEQFF
TGTGCCAGCCGGGGACAAGGCTACAATGAGCAGTTCTTC
>NA|16|TRBJ2-1|NA|TRBV6-5
CASSYSQGPIYNEQFF
TGTGCCAGCAGTTACTCACAGGGACCGATCTACAATGAGCAGTTCTTC
>TRBD1|15|TRBJ1-2|once|TRBV13
CASSPPGQINYGYTF
TGTGCCAGCAGCCCACCGGGACAGATCAACTATGGCTACACCTTC
>NA|15|TRBJ2-1|once|TRBV5-5
CASSFSPSSYNEQFF
TGTGCCAGCAGCTTTAGCCCAAGCTCCTACAATGAGCAGTTCTTC
>TRBD1|15|TRBJ1-2|NA|TRBV27
CASSSAGTVGYGYTF
TGTGCCAGCAGTTCTGCCGGGACAGTCGGCTATGGCTACACCTTC
>TRBD1|16|TRBJ2-5|NA|TRBV11-3
CASSLGLTGWEETQYF
TGTGCCAGCAGCTTAGGATTGACAGGGTGGGAAGAGACCCAGTACTTC
>NA|13|TRBJ2-3|NA|TRBV5-6
CASSLGTADTQYF
TGTGCCAGCAGCTTAGGGACTGCGGATACGCAGTATTTT
>TRBD2|15|TRBJ2-1|NA|TRBV6-4
CASSDSSGGANEQFF
TGTGCCAGCAGTGACTCTAGCGGGGGGGCCAATGAGCAGTTCTTC
>NA|16|TRBJ1-1|NA|TRBV15
CATSRDLHTGPPEAFF
TGTGCCACCAGCAGAGATTTACATACAGGCCCCCCTGAAGCTTTCTTT
>NA|16|TRBJ2-7|NA|TRBV4-2
CASSQDTTSLAYEQYF
TGTGCCAGCAGCCAAGATACCACTAGCCTTGCCTACGAGCAGTACTTC
>TRBD1|15|TRBJ1-6|NA|TRBV28
CASGDRATYNSPLHF
TGTGCCAGCGGGGACAGGGCAACCTATAATTCACCCCTCCACTTT
>TRBD2|18|TRBJ2-5|NA|TRBV7-6
CASSLVLAGGPSQETQYF
TGTGCCAGCAGCTTAGTCCTAGCGGGAGGGCCCTCCCAAGAGACCCAGTACTTC
>TRBD1|14|TRBJ2-7|NA|TRBV6-5
CASSPGQGGYEQYF
TGTGCCAGCAGCCCCGGACAGGGGGGGTACGAGCAGTACTTC
>TRBD2|15|TRBJ2-1|NA|TRBV6-1
CASTPTSGTYNEQFF
TGTGCCAGCACCCCGACTAGCGGGACCTACAATGAGCAGTTCTTC
>TRBD1|17|TRBJ2-5|once|TRBV27
CASSPQGARTQQETQYF
TGTGCCAGCAGTCCACAGGGGGCAAGGACCCAACAAGAGACCCAGTACTTC
>NA|11|TRBJ2-6|NA|TRBV30
CGLSGANVLTF
TGTGGTTTATCTGGGGCCAACGTCCTGACTTTC
>NA|16|TRBJ1-1|few|TRBV11-2
CASSHIQDPLNTEAFF
TGTGCCAGCAGCCATATACAGGACCCTTTGAACACTGAAGCTTTCTTT
>TRBD1|15|TRBJ2-5|NA|TRBV7-9
CASSPTTGVAYELYF
TGTGCCAGCAGCCCGACGACAGGGGTGGCCTACGAGCTGTACTTC
>NA|13|TRBJ2-5|NA|TRBV7-6
CASSLDRLKTQYF
TGTGCCAGCAGCTTAGACAGGCTGAAGACCCAGTACTTC